The rows below give T cell receptor beta chains drawn from one sample of a study of T cell responses to AZD1222 COVID-19 vaccine. Repertoires were generated with immunoSEQ multiplex PCR, while TCRdb's copy carries only in-frame clones and drops some. This sample yields approximately 89,000 clones, of which roughly 84% are seen a single time; 13% belongs to the top ten. The source material was peripheral blood, sampled on day 0 of AZD1222 vaccination. The receptors were gathered from an adult in good health. Both conserved end residues are part of each CDR3. Fields, in order: V gene, D gene, clone size, J gene, CDR3 DNA, CDR3 protein. The D gene is left open where the match is weak. Clone size, where shown, is once, few, many, or a class for clones that have expanded.

V: TRBV2
D: -
size: -
J: TRBJ1-4
DNA: TGTGCCAGCAGTGAAACGGGACGGGCTAATGAAAAACTGTTTTTT
CDR3: CASSETGRANEKLFF

V: TRBV5-1
D: -
size: -
J: TRBJ2-7
DNA: TGCGCCAGCAGCTTGGTTTCGGGGATTACCTACGAGCAGTACTTC
CDR3: CASSLVSGITYEQYF

V: TRBV13
D: TRBD2
size: -
J: TRBJ2-7
DNA: TGTGCCAGCAGTCCCGGGGGGGCCTCCTACGAGCAGTACTTC
CDR3: CASSPGGASYEQYF

V: TRBV30
D: TRBD2
size: few
J: TRBJ2-2
DNA: TGTGCCTGGAGTCTAGCGGGGGGTAACACCGGGGAGCTGTTTTTT
CDR3: CAWSLAGGNTGELFF

V: TRBV9
D: -
size: -
J: TRBJ2-2
DNA: TGTGCCAGCAGCGTAGAGTCAGGCCGCACCGGGGAGCTGTTTTTT
CDR3: CASSVESGRTGELFF

V: TRBV2
D: -
size: few
J: TRBJ2-7
DNA: TGTGCCAGCAGTGATGTATGGCCTCCATACGAGCAGTACTTC
CDR3: CASSDVWPPYEQYF

V: TRBV5-6
D: -
size: -
J: TRBJ2-5
DNA: TGTGCCAGCAGCCTAAGGACCGAGGGCGGGACCCAGTACTTC
CDR3: CASSLRTEGGTQYF

V: TRBV6-1
D: -
size: -
J: TRBJ1-5
DNA: TGTGCCAGCAGTGAAGTGTCAGGCTATCAGCCCCAGCATTTT
CDR3: CASSEVSGYQPQHF

V: TRBV6-5
D: TRBD1
size: -
J: TRBJ2-2
DNA: TGTGCCAGCAGTTCCGGGACAGGGGCCGGGGAGCTGTTTTTT
CDR3: CASSSGTGAGELFF

V: TRBV7-8
D: -
size: -
J: TRBJ1-2
DNA: TGTGCCAGCAGTCTTTCCCGCGGCGTGGCGGGAGGCTACACCTTC
CDR3: CASSLSRGVAGGYTF

V: TRBV5-1
D: TRBD1
size: -
J: TRBJ2-3
DNA: TGCGCCAGCAGCTCATACAGGGGACCCACAGATACGCAGTATTTT
CDR3: CASSSYRGPTDTQYF

V: TRBV2
D: TRBD1
size: -
J: TRBJ1-1
DNA: TGTGCCACCACCAGGACAGGTATGAACACTGAAGCTTTCTTT
CDR3: CATTRTGMNTEAFF

V: TRBV10-1
D: -
size: -
J: TRBJ2-7
DNA: TGCGCCAGCTCGTATGGGGAACTTGGAGAGCAGTACTTC
CDR3: CASSYGELGEQYF

V: TRBV15
D: -
size: -
J: TRBJ2-7
DNA: TGTGCCACCAGCCCCTGGGCGGGCTACGAGCAGTACTTC
CDR3: CATSPWAGYEQYF

V: TRBV19
D: TRBD2
size: -
J: TRBJ2-7
DNA: TGTGCCAGTAGTCCCTCGGGCGGGGGTTACTCCTACGAGCAGTACTTC
CDR3: CASSPSGGGYSYEQYF

V: TRBV7-9
D: -
size: -
J: TRBJ1-2
DNA: TGTGCCAGCAGCCCGCTTCAGGGTATCATAGGCTACACCTTC
CDR3: CASSPLQGIIGYTF

V: TRBV2
D: -
size: once
J: TRBJ1-1
DNA: TGTGCCAGCAGTGATGTCAGTCTGAACACTGAAGCTTTCTTT
CDR3: CASSDVSLNTEAFF

V: TRBV29-1
D: TRBD1
size: few
J: TRBJ1-1
DNA: TGCAGCGTTGGTAAGGGGGCAGGGACTGAAGCTTTCTTT
CDR3: CSVGKGAGTEAFF

V: TRBV19
D: -
size: -
J: TRBJ2-2
DNA: TGTGCCAGTAGTTGGAGTAGCGGCTCCGGGGAGCTGTTTTTT
CDR3: CASSWSSGSGELFF

V: TRBV30
D: -
size: -
J: TRBJ1-3
DNA: TGTGCCGGACAGTCTACTTCTGGAAACACCATATATTTT
CDR3: CAGQSTSGNTIYF

V: TRBV6-5
D: -
size: -
J: TRBJ1-2
DNA: TGTGCCAGCAGTCGGGCAGGAGGCTACACCTTC
CDR3: CASSRAGGYTF

V: TRBV6-5
D: -
size: -
J: TRBJ1-2
DNA: TGTGCCAGCAGTTTCACGGGGGGTAGCTATGGCTACACCTTC
CDR3: CASSFTGGSYGYTF

V: TRBV6-1
D: TRBD2
size: -
J: TRBJ2-7
DNA: TGTGCCAGCAGTGACCTACTAGCGGGGGGTTACTACGAGCAGTACTTC
CDR3: CASSDLLAGGYYEQYF

V: TRBV19
D: -
size: once
J: TRBJ2-2
DNA: TGTGCCAGTAGTATAGATTGGGCCGGGACATCGAACACCGGGGAGCTGTTTTTT
CDR3: CASSIDWAGTSNTGELFF

V: TRBV7-2
D: TRBD1
size: -
J: TRBJ1-2
DNA: TGTGCCAGCAGCTTAGCCCAGGGGGAGAATGGCTACACCTTC
CDR3: CASSLAQGENGYTF

V: TRBV5-1
D: -
size: -
J: TRBJ2-7
DNA: TGCGCCAGCAGTGAGTTTGGCGAGCAGTACTTC
CDR3: CASSEFGEQYF

V: TRBV6-5
D: -
size: -
J: TRBJ1-1
DNA: TGTGCCAGCAGTTACCGAGGGAAGGAAGCTTTCTTT
CDR3: CASSYRGKEAFF

V: TRBV14
D: -
size: -
J: TRBJ1-2
DNA: TGTGCCAGCAGCCAAGATCATCATGGCTACACCTTC
CDR3: CASSQDHHGYTF

V: TRBV6-5
D: -
size: -
J: TRBJ2-2
DNA: TGTGCCAGCAGTTTGCAGGGAAGGACCGGGGAGCTGTTTTTT
CDR3: CASSLQGRTGELFF